This entry lists 14 T cell receptor beta chains sequenced from one sample in a study of identical twins. TCRdb ran MiXCR on the 5' RACE reads and lists one entry per CDR3 protein. Of about 700,000 distinct CDR3 sequences detected, roughly 6% appear once; the ten largest clones hold 1.5% to 2%. Sequenced material: naive T cells sorted from blood. These receptors came from a man between 18 and 29 years old in good health.

The V and J genes are TRBV5-5 and TRBJ2-3; 10 bases fit TRBD2. Trimming removed 0 bases from V and 2 bases from J; junction bases left unmatched: 3. This CDR3 has 16 residues. CDR1 SGHKS and CDR2 YYEKEE come from the germline V gene (reference sequence). CDR3 sequence reads: CASSLDSGRFTDTQYF. In DNA, the CDR3 is TGTGCCAGCAGCTTGGATAGCGGGAGGTTCACAGATACGCAGTATTTT.

At least ten counts were recorded for this clonotype. The gene calls are TRBV6-2 or TRBV6-3 and TRBJ2-1; D may be TRBD2 (6 bases). Trimming shortened V by 10 bases and J by 8 bases, and 18 bases separated the two germline ends. The CDR3 extends over 13 amino acids. Germline CDR1 is MNHEY and CDR2 is SVGEGT. CDR3 protein: CATVASGSYEQFF. The CDR3 nucleotides read TGTGCCACCGTGGCCAGCGGGTCCTATGAGCAGTTCTTC.

The chain uses TRBV19 and TRBJ2-1, with D possibly being TRBD1 or TRBD2 (5 bases each). The germline CDR1 and CDR2 sequences are LNHDA and SQIVND (reference sequence). The CDR3 consists of 15 residues. V was clipped by 7 bases and J by 9 bases, with 22 bases between them. CDR3 protein: CASTNPAGPRGEQFF. The CDR3, as DNA: TGTGCCAGTACCAATCCGGCAGGCCCGAGGGGTGAGCAGTTCTTC. Full variable domain (missing parts from reference TRBV19 and TRBJ2-1): DGGITQSPKYLFRKEGQNVTLSCEQNLNHDAMYWYRQDPGQGLRLIYYSQIVNDFQKGDIAEGYSVSREKKESFPLTVTSAQKNPTAFYLCASTNPAGPRGEQFFGPGTRLTVL.

There are many counts of this clonotype. V gene TRBV12-3 or TRBV12-4 combines with J gene TRBJ2-7, with D perhaps assigned TRBD1 or TRBD2 (5 bases each). This CDR3 contains 15 residues. Trimming took off 5 bases at V and 2 bases at J, with 16 bases between the two ends. The CDR3 loop is CASSPKSGHPYEQYV. CDR3 nucleotide sequence: TGTGCCAGCAGTCCAAAAAGCGGACATCCCTACGAGCAGTACGTC.

In its sample, this clonotype was seen a few times. This chain joins TRBV12-3 or TRBV12-4 and TRBJ1-2; D may be TRBD1 (6 bases). The CDR3 is 15 amino acids. V dropped 5 bases and J dropped 3 bases, with 16 bases sitting between them. The CDR3 coding sequence is TGTGCCAGCAGTACCCGGAGGGGGACCGACTATGGCTACACCTTC. This encodes CASSTRRGTDYGYTF.

This clonotype was recorded at least ten times. This chain connects TRBV6-5 to TRBJ2-7, with TRBD2 matching over 7 bases. There are 15 residues in the CDR3. Losses at the gene ends were 2 bases for V and 5 bases for J; bases not matched to a gene: 9. Germline V gene data show CDR1 as MNHEY and CDR2 as SVGAGI. The CDR3: CASSYGGTKGNEQYF. CDR3 bases: TGTGCCAGCAGTTACGGGGGGACTAAAGGGAACGAGCAGTACTTC.

J is TRBJ1-1 and V is TRBV27; no definite D call. The CDR3 spans 13 residues. V was cut by 5 bases and J by 2 bases, with 9 bases left in between. Per the germline V gene, CDR1 is MNHEY and CDR2 is SMNVEV (reference sequence). The CDR3 region has the DNA TGTGCCAGCAGTCCTGACATTAACACTGAAGCTTTCTTT. This gives the protein CASSPDINTEAFF.

This clonotype was seen a handful of times. The gene calls are TRBV20-1 and TRBJ2-6, with TRBD1 as a possible D gene (5 bases). This CDR3 is built from 15 residues. CDR1 is DFQATT and CDR2 is SNEGSKA in the germline V gene (reference sequence). With 6 bases removed from V and 0 bases from J, the gap between germline ends came to 12 bases. The CDR3 DNA reads as TGCAGTGCCCAGGACACAGTCTCTGGGGCCAACGTCCTGACTTTC. It encodes CSAQDTVSGANVLTF.

This chain uses TRBV9 with TRBJ2-5, with D unclear. The germline V and J ends were trimmed by 2 bases and 4 bases, with 9 bases remaining between them. Germline V gives CDR1 SGDLS, CDR2 YYNGEE. The CDR3 has 13 residues. The DNA for the CDR3 is TGTGCCAGCAGCGTGACTCTAGGAGAGACCCAGTACTTC. Translating it yields CASSVTLGETQYF.

This clonotype was recorded at least ten times. The V call is TRBV5-1, the J call TRBJ1-1; possible D gene TRBD1, 6 bases. Germline CDR1 is SGHRS and CDR2 is YFSETQ. The CDR3 loop spans 14 amino acids. Trimming took off 7 bases at V and 1 base at J, with 14 bases between the two ends. The CDR3 reads CASASGTTNTEAFF. CDR3 DNA: TGCGCCAGCGCCTCCGGGACAACGAACACTGAAGCTTTCTTT.

In this sample, this clonotype turned up a few times. The V gene is TRBV20-1, the J gene TRBJ2-6; TRBD2 might be the D (5 bases). Germline V gene data show CDR1 as DFQATT and CDR2 as SNEGSKA (reference sequence). Trimming cost V 5 bases and J 0 bases, with 11 bases left between them. CDR3 length: 15 amino acids. The DNA for the CDR3 is TGCAGTGCTCAGACGGGGTCCTCTGGGGCCAACGTCCTGACTTTC. This encodes CSAQTGSSGANVLTF.

Only a few counts were recorded for this clonotype. V and J are TRBV20-1 and TRBJ2-3; D is perhaps TRBD1 or TRBD2 (5 bases each). The CDR3 consists of 16 residues. Trimming removed 0 bases from V and 1 base from J, with 14 bases in between. CDR1 and CDR2 from the germline V gene are DFQATT and SNEGSKA (reference sequence). The CDR3 is CSARDLRGGRTDTQYF. The DNA for the CDR3 is TGCAGTGCTAGAGATTTACGGGGCGGACGCACAGATACGCAGTATTTT.

This clonotype came up many times. CDR3 DNA sequence: TGCAGTGCTAGCCCAGGTGTGGTAGGAGATACGCAGTATTTT. This codes for CSASPGVVGDTQYF. V is TRBV20-1 and J is TRBJ2-3; the D is unclear. Germline lookup yields CDR1 DFQATT and CDR2 SNEGSKA (reference sequence). V shed 3 bases and J shed 5 bases, with 15 bases lying between them. The CDR3 consists of 14 residues.

This clonotype was recorded many times. V is TRBV2 and J is TRBJ2-3; 8 bases match TRBD1. The germline CDR1 and CDR2 sequences are SNHLY and FYNNEI. This CDR3 has 15 residues. Trimming took 4 bases from V and 3 from J; bases not matched to a gene: 6. CDR3 sequence (DNA): TGTGCCAGCAGTGTCGGCAGGGGGCGGACAGATACGCAGTATTTT. Amino acid sequence: CASSVGRGRTDTQYF.